This TCR beta chain was recovered during a study of blood T cells in healthy people across ages. The CDR3 is 18 amino acids. Germline V gene lookup returns CDR1 LGHDT and CDR2 YNNKEL (reference sequence). Trimming removed 2 bases from V and 2 bases from J; junction bases left unmatched: 7. Each donor supplied roughly 9 milliliters of peripheral blood. Through a sample-barcoded 5' primer and a J-beta primer mix, a second PCR was run for 7 to 11 cycles. Using its own MiXCR run on the 5' RACE reads, TCRdb lists one record per CDR3 protein. The table includes about 1.4 million distinct CDR3 sequences, approximately 59% detected once.

The clonotype comes from a man aged 18-30 years in good health. The rearrangement links TRBV3-1 to TRBJ2-6; 9 bases are shared with TRBD2. Sequenced input: blood. The CDR3 DNA is TGTGCCAGCAGCCAAACAGCGGGGGGAAGCGCTGGGGCCAACGTCCTGACTTTC. Protein: CASSQTAGGSAGANVLTF. The variable domain in full, completed from reference TRBV3-1 and TRBJ2-6, reads DTAVSQTPKYLVTQMGNDKSIKCEQNLGHDTMYWYKQDSKKFLKIMFSYNNKELIINETVPNRFSPKSPDKAHLNLHINSLELGDSAVYFCASSQTAGGSAGANVLTFGAGSRLTVL.